Listed here are 16 T cell receptor beta chains from one sample, sequenced in a study of cytomegalovirus exposure and HLA in healthy donors. The PCR was carried out with 60 Vbeta primers and 13 Jbeta primers. The protocol was immunoSEQ multiplex PCR, while the TCRdb copy is restricted to in-frame clones and leaves out a portion. The table has 150,000 to 200,000 clones, 80% to 90% seen once; the top ten hold about 2.1%. The sequenced sample consisted of PBMCs. All receptors derive from a woman aged 18-29 years in good health and CMV-seronegative.

This chain joins TRBV5-1 and TRBJ2-2; D remains ambiguous. CDR3 length equals 14 residues. The V end lost 4 bases, the J end lost 0 bases, and 7 bases lay between the germline ends. CDR1 is SGHRS and CDR2 is YFSETQ in the germline V gene. CDR3 in amino acids: CASSNTSNTGELFF. DNA of the CDR3: TGCGCCAGCAGCAATACATCGAACACCGGGGAGCTGTTTTTT. The variable domain in full, completed from reference TRBV5-1 and TRBJ2-2, reads KAGVTQTPRYLIKTRGQQVTLSCSPISGHRSVSWYQQTPGQGLQFLFEYFSETQRNKGNFPGRFSGRQFSNSRSEMNVSTLELGDSALYLCASSNTSNTGELFFGEGSRLTVL.

The count of this clone is one. In DNA, the CDR3 is TGTGCCAGCAGCCTATCGGCCAACGTCCTGACTTTC. It translates to CASSLSANVLTF. The chain uses TRBV7-6 and TRBJ2-6, with D unresolved. CDR1 and CDR2 (germline): SGHVS, FNYEAQ. V was trimmed by 5 bases and J by 6 bases, leaving 5 bases between them. The CDR3 loop spans 12 amino acids. Full variable domain (missing parts from reference TRBV7-6 and TRBJ2-6): GAGVSQSPRYKVTKRGQDVALRCDPISGHVSLYWYRQALGQGPEFLTYFNYEAQQDKSGLPNDRFSAERPEGSISTLTIQRTEQRDSAMYRCASSLSANVLTFGAGSRLTVL.

The V call is TRBV28, the J call TRBJ2-3; 10 nucleotides line up with TRBD2. CDR3 size: 19 residues. With 5 bases clipped from V and 6 bases from J, the junction kept 20 bases outside the gene matches. CDR1 and CDR2 from the germline V gene are MDHEN and SYDVKM. Here the CDR3 reads CASSPRVKLAGRGKDTQYF. The CDR3 DNA sequence: TGTGCCAGCAGTCCTAGGGTGAAACTAGCGGGACGAGGGAAGGATACGCAGTATTTT.

The chain recombines TRBV28 with TRBJ1-1; no clear D gene. Germline V CDR1 and CDR2: MDHEN, SYDVKM. Trimming left V 5 bases short and J 3 bases short, with 13 bases between. The length of the CDR3 is 14 residues. As DNA, the CDR3 is TGTGCCAGCAGTACCCCCGGGTCGGACACTGAAGCTTTCTTT. Amino acid sequence: CASSTPGSDTEAFF. The complete variable domain, with remaining parts taken from reference TRBV28 and TRBJ1-1, reads DVKVTQSSRYLVKRTGEKVFLECVQDMDHENMFWYRQDPGLGLRLIYFSYDVKMKEKGDIPEGYSVSREKKERFSLILESASTNQTSMYLCASSTPGSDTEAFFGQGTRLTVV.

This chain connects TRBV28 to TRBJ1-1; 8 bases are a match to TRBD1. This CDR3 spans 12 amino acids. V lost 5 bases, J lost 10 bases, and 6 bases stayed unmatched. Germline values: CDR1 MDHEN, CDR2 SYDVKM. The CDR3 DNA follows: TGTGCCAGCAGTCTTCCCGACAGGGGAGCTTTCTTT. This translates into CASSLPDRGAFF. Filled out from reference TRBV28 and TRBJ1-1, the complete variable domain reads DVKVTQSSRYLVKRTGEKVFLECVQDMDHENMFWYRQDPGLGLRLIYFSYDVKMKEKGDIPEGYSVSREKKERFSLILESASTNQTSMYLCASSLPDRGAFFGQGTRLTVV.

The rearrangement joins TRBV5-1 to TRBJ2-3; TRBD2 matches at 7 bases. Germline V CDR1 and CDR2: SGHRS, YFSETQ. CDR3 length: 14 amino acids. V lost 0 bases to trimming and J lost 3 bases; unmatched junction nucleotides: 1. The CDR3: CASSLDGGTDTQYF. DNA for the CDR3: TGCGCCAGCAGCTTGGACGGGGGGACAGATACGCAGTATTTT.

This rearrangement joins TRBV6-1 to TRBJ2-1; a weak D match, TRBD1 (5 bases). V lost 7 bases, J lost 5 bases, and 18 bases lay in between. Germline V gene lookup returns CDR1 MNHNS and CDR2 SASEGT. This CDR3 comprises 15 residues. CDR3 bases: TGTGCCAGCACAGGGTGGAATAGGGGCGACAATGAGCAGTTCTTC. Its translation: CASTGWNRGDNEQFF.

The CDR3 DNA reads as TGTGCCAGCAGCGGCGGGGGGGGGCCGTACAATGAGCAGTTCTTC. It yields the protein CASSGGGGPYNEQFF. This sequence joins TRBV13 and TRBJ2-1, with 9 bases lining up with TRBD2. The germline V gene encodes CDR1 PRHDT and CDR2 FYEKMQ (reference sequence). CDR3 length: 15 residues. J gave up 4 bases and V 5 bases, and 6 bases lay outside the gene matches.

This clone has more than one count but fewer than ten. CDR3: CASSPAPTGGRMNTEAFF. The CDR3 DNA reads TGTGCCAGCAGCCCCGCGCCGACAGGGGGACGGATGAACACTGAAGCTTTCTTT. This chain links TRBV5-6 with TRBJ1-1; 9 positions agree with TRBD1. In germline, CDR1 is SGHDT, CDR2 YYEEEE. CDR3 length equals 18 residues. V lost 4 bases, J lost 0 bases, and 13 bases stayed unmatched.

The chain links TRBV28 to TRBJ2-3; a weak D match, TRBD2 (5 bases). Trimming pared 3 bases from V and 14 bases from J, leaving 24 bases between. Germline CDR1 is MDHEN and CDR2 is SYDVKM. The CDR3 contains 15 residues. The CDR3: CASSFLSQEVTVPYF. For the CDR3, the DNA is TGTGCCAGCAGTTTTTTGTCCCAGGAGGTCACAGTTCCGTATTTT.

The V gene is TRBV5-6, the J gene TRBJ1-1; 9 bases align to TRBD1. Per germline, CDR1 SGHDT and CDR2 YYEEEE. V shed 1 base, J shed 5 bases, and the junction held 3 bases outside the gene matches. The CDR3 covers 14 residues. This chain's CDR3 is CASSLNRGRTEAFF. CDR3 nucleotides: TGTGCCAGCAGCTTGAACAGGGGGCGGACTGAAGCTTTCTTT.

The chain combines TRBV2 with TRBJ1-1; a possible D gene is TRBD1 (5 bases). The CDR3 contains 13 residues. Germline V gene lookup returns CDR1 SNHLY and CDR2 FYNNEI. V was clipped by 2 bases and J by 9 bases, with 13 bases between them. The CDR3 region has the DNA TGTGCCAGCAGTGAACAAGGGGTGGGGAAAGCTTTCTTT. This codes for CASSEQGVGKAFF.

This chain links TRBV28 with TRBJ1-1; unclear D gene. With 7 bases removed from V and 0 bases from J, the gap between germline ends came to 3 bases. The CDR3 totals 11 residues. The germline V gene encodes CDR1 MDHEN and CDR2 SYDVKM. The CDR3 DNA reads TGTGCCAGCACCATGAACACTGAAGCTTTCTTT. Its translation is CASTMNTEAFF.

The chain combines TRBV5-1 with TRBJ2-1; 9 bases align to TRBD2. CDR1 SGHRS and CDR2 YFSETQ come from the germline V gene. This CDR3 contains 19 residues. Trimming took 0 bases from V and 4 from J; bases not matched to a gene: 14. CDR3 nucleotides: TGCGCCAGCAGCTTGGACCACCCACTACTAGCGGGCAATTACAATGAGCAGTTCTTC. This encodes CASSLDHPLLAGNYNEQFF.

V and J are TRBV6-5 and TRBJ2-7, with D tentatively TRBD1 (5 bases). Trimming removed 5 bases from V and 3 bases from J, with 17 bases in between. Germline V gene sequence: CDR1 MNHEY, CDR2 SVGAGI. The length of the CDR3 is 15 residues. The CDR3 bases are TGTGCCAGCAGTCTCAGGGATATGGGATTCTACGAGCAGTACTTC. This gives the protein CASSLRDMGFYEQYF.

This chain joins TRBV5-1 and TRBJ1-1; 11 nucleotides align to TRBD1. Germline V gene sequence: CDR1 SGHRS, CDR2 YFSETQ. The V gene end was trimmed by 4 bases and the J gene end by 4 bases; junction bases not matched to a gene: 3. This CDR3 spans 14 amino acids. CDR3 in amino acids: CASSVGTGGTEAFF. CDR3 sequence (DNA): TGCGCCAGCAGCGTAGGGACAGGGGGCACTGAAGCTTTCTTT.